One and the same sample provided the 25 T cell receptor beta chains below, sequenced in a study of T cells in localized non-small cell lung cancer. The method was immunoSEQ multiplex PCR; TCRdb's version includes in-frame clones alone and lacks a portion of them. The table has about 13,000 clones, about 30% seen once. The input for sequencing was lung tumor tissue, taken before any cancer treatment. The source is a female donor over 55 with stage I lung adenocarcinoma.

V gene TRBV25-1 combines with J gene TRBJ2-5; D might be TRBD2 (5 bases). This CDR3 comprises 13 residues. V gave up 1 base and J gave up 7 bases, with 10 bases separating them. Germline V gene sequence: CDR1 MGHDK, CDR2 SYGVNS. The CDR3 sequence is CASSEWGEGTQYF. CDR3 nucleotide sequence: TGTGCCAGCAGTGAATGGGGAGAGGGGACCCAGTACTTC.

The chain has TRBV29-1 and TRBJ1-1; weak D call: TRBD1 (5 bases). CDR1 is SQVTM, CDR2 ANQGSEA, per germline. CDR3 length equals 12 residues. The V end was cut by 4 bases, the J end by 5 bases, with 11 bases between. The CDR3 DNA sequence: TGCAGCGTTGTCGGGGGATGGACTGAAGCTTTCTTT. It encodes CSVVGGWTEAFF. Using reference TRBV29-1 and TRBJ1-1 for the parts outside the CDR3, the full variable domain is SAVISQKPSRDICQRGTSLTIQCQVDSQVTMMFWYRQQPGQSLTLIATANQGSEATYESGFVIDKFPISRPNLTFSTLTVSNMSPEDSSIYLCSVVGGWTEAFFGQGTRLTVV.

The chain joins TRBV11-3 to TRBJ2-1; D perhaps matches TRBD2 (6 bases). CDR3 length equals 16 residues. V was pared by 5 bases and J by 1 base, with 15 bases between. Per germline, CDR1 SGHNT and CDR2 YENEEA. CDR3 in amino acids: CASSVSGATSYNEQFF. In nucleotides, the CDR3 is TGTGCCAGCAGCGTTAGCGGAGCAACGTCCTACAATGAGCAGTTCTTC.

The chain carries TRBV19 and TRBJ1-1; D possibly corresponds to TRBD1 (6 bases). CDR1 and CDR2 from the germline V gene are LNHDA and SQIVND (reference sequence). The CDR3 length is 15 residues. V was pared by 4 bases and J by 1 base, with 13 bases between. CDR3 sequence: CASSTKTGWNTEAFF. The CDR3 nucleotides are TGTGCCAGTAGTACCAAGACAGGCTGGAACACTGAAGCTTTCTTT.

This clone was detected many times. The chain joins TRBV11-3 to TRBJ2-4; D remains unclear. Germline V gives CDR1 SGHNT, CDR2 YENEEA. There are 18 residues in the CDR3. V dropped 5 bases and J dropped 6 bases, with 26 bases sitting between them. CDR3 sequence: CASSARPLLWAERNIQYF. CDR3 coding DNA: TGTGCCAGCAGCGCTAGACCCCTTTTATGGGCGGAACGAAACATTCAGTACTTC.

The V and J genes are TRBV6-8 and TRBJ1-5; tentative D call: TRBD1 (6 bases). Germline CDR1 is MNHGY and CDR2 is SAAAGT. V was clipped by 5 bases and J by 6 bases, with 17 bases between them. There are 15 residues in the CDR3. As DNA, the CDR3 is TGTGCCAGCAGTCCCAGGGGCGGGGTGGGTCAGCCCCAGCATTTT. This encodes CASSPRGGVGQPQHF.

The chain combines TRBV2 with TRBJ2-7, with 9 bases identical to TRBD1. There are 15 residues in the CDR3. The ends lost 5 bases at V and 4 bases at J; junction bases unmatched: 9. The germline gives CDR1 SNHLY, CDR2 FYNNEI. The CDR3 nucleotides read TGTGCCAGCAGTTATAGTGGACAGGGGACATACGAGCAGTACTTC. This codes for CASSYSGQGTYEQYF.

The chain is built from TRBV19 and TRBJ1-5; perhaps TRBD1 as D (5 bases). Trimming removed 1 base at V and 4 bases at J, with 11 bases between. Germline assignment: CDR1 LNHDA and CDR2 SQIVND (reference sequence). This CDR3 has 15 residues. As DNA, the CDR3 is TGTGCCAGTAGTATAGGGAGGGGACCTAATCAGCCCCAGCATTTT. The encoded protein is CASSIGRGPNQPQHF.

CDR3 nucleotide sequence: TGTGCCACCAGCAGAGTTCTAGGGTCAGATACGCAGTATTTT. It codes for CATSRVLGSDTQYF. This chain connects TRBV15 to TRBJ2-3; no clear D gene. V lost 1 base, J lost 4 bases, and 9 bases lay in between. From germline, CDR1 is LNHNV and CDR2 YYDKDF (reference sequence). There are 14 residues in the CDR3.

V usage is TRBV18 and J usage is TRBJ1-6; D remains unclear. The CDR3 consists of 15 residues. CDR1 and CDR2 from the germline V gene are KGHSH and LQKENI. Trimming left V 6 bases short and J 9 bases short, with 18 bases between. The CDR3 sequence: CASSLGKGVGSPLHF. The CDR3 coding sequence is TGTGCCAGCTCGCTTGGGAAGGGAGTGGGTTCACCCCTCCACTTT.

V usage is TRBV18 and J usage is TRBJ2-7; 7 positions match TRBD2. Germline assignment: CDR1 KGHSH and CDR2 LQKENI. This CDR3 has 15 residues. V shed 4 bases and J 4 bases; nucleotides not matched to a gene: 10. The DNA for the CDR3 is TGTGCCAGCTCACTCCATCGGGACTACATATACGAGCAGTACTTC. Encoded protein: CASSLHRDYIYEQYF.

This clone showed up just a few times. The rearrangement links TRBV6-8 to TRBJ2-1, with D maybe TRBD1 (6 bases). V gave up 7 bases and J gave up 8 bases, with 15 bases separating them. This CDR3 comprises 13 residues. Germline CDR1 MNHGY, CDR2 SAAAGT. The CDR3 spells CASTLGRGYEQFF. The DNA of the CDR3 is TGTGCCAGCACTTTAGGCAGGGGCTATGAGCAGTTCTTC.

This clone was observed a few times. The rearrangement joins TRBV11-3 to TRBJ2-3; TRBD2 matches 16 bases. The junction had 7 bases not matched to a gene; V was cut back by 5 bases and J by 5 bases. The CDR3 consists of 17 residues. The germline V gene has CDR1 SGHNT and CDR2 YENEEA. DNA for the CDR3: TGTGCCAGCAGCCCGGGACTAGCGGGAGGGCCGGGAGATACGCAGTATTTT. Its translation: CASSPGLAGGPGDTQYF.

The V gene is TRBV28, the J gene TRBJ2-3; D not resolved. Per germline, CDR1 MDHEN and CDR2 SYDVKM. The CDR3 loop spans 14 amino acids. V lost 5 bases, J lost 8 bases, and 17 bases lay in between. CDR3 nucleotides: TGTGCCAGCAGTCCCCCCCGCGAGAGAGTTACGCAGTATTTT. It is translated as CASSPPRERVTQYF.

This chain links TRBV15 with TRBJ2-5; 7 bases match TRBD2. Germline V gives CDR1 LNHNV, CDR2 YYDKDF (reference sequence). The CDR3 contains 16 residues. V shed 1 base and J 1 base; nucleotides not matched to a gene: 6. The CDR3 nucleotides read TGTGCCACCAGCAGAGGCAGAGCGGGGACCCAAGAGACCCAGTACTTC. Translation gives CATSRGRAGTQETQYF.

The table lists this clone with a few counts. The chain employs TRBV6-8 and TRBJ1-1, with TRBD1 identical over 8 bases. The germline V gene has CDR1 MNHGY and CDR2 SAAAGT. Trimming cost V 5 bases and J 1 base; bases outside gene matches: 6. The CDR3 sequence is 15 residues long. The CDR3 spells CASSNYRGGNTEAFF. The CDR3 nucleotides read TGTGCCAGCAGTAACTACAGGGGGGGGAACACTGAAGCTTTCTTT.

As to this clone: Germline and junction disagree at one end, which may indicate a read error. The chain has TRBV10-2 and TRBJ2-7, with 9 nucleotides matching TRBD1. The CDR3 extends over 13 amino acids. The germline V gene has CDR1 WSHSY and CDR2 SAAADI. CDR3 DNA: TGCGCCAGCAGTGAGTCAACAGGGGGCCGCCTACTCTTC. It codes for CASSESTGGRLLF.

This clone is labeled medium-sized. The chain employs TRBV2 and TRBJ2-3; the D gene is possibly TRBD2 (6 bases). Germline values: CDR1 SNHLY, CDR2 FYNNEI. The CDR3 runs 14 residues. The V end lost 10 bases, the J end lost 4 bases, and 18 bases lay between the germline ends. This CDR3 is CATQIRGNADTQYF. CDR3 in DNA: TGTGCCACCCAAATCCGGGGGAACGCAGATACGCAGTATTTT.

This clone occurred a few times. The V call is TRBV11-3, the J call TRBJ1-2; 10 bases match TRBD1. Germline values: CDR1 SGHNT, CDR2 YENEEA. The trim removed 5 bases at V and 7 bases at J, leaving 10 bases unmatched. The CDR3 runs 15 residues. The CDR3 is CASSPTGTGVFGYTF. The CDR3 region has the DNA TGTGCCAGCAGCCCCACCGGGACAGGGGTATTTGGCTACACCTTC.

The chain carries TRBV19 and TRBJ1-5; D is possibly TRBD1 (5 bases). The germline V and J ends were trimmed by 4 bases and 7 bases, with 14 bases remaining between them. This CDR3 contains 14 residues. The germline V gene has CDR1 LNHDA and CDR2 SQIVND (reference sequence). The CDR3 loop reads CASSKEQVGQPQHF. Here the CDR3 DNA reads TGTGCCAGTAGTAAGGAACAGGTAGGACAGCCCCAGCATTTT.

This clone was seen only a few times. The chain is built from TRBV5-1 and TRBJ1-4, with a weak D call TRBD1 (5 bases). The CDR3 is 14 amino acids. In germline, CDR1 is SGHRS, CDR2 YFSETQ. With 2 bases removed from V and 7 bases from J, the gap between germline ends came to 12 bases. Written as DNA, the CDR3 is TGCGCCAGCAGCTTCGGGGCGAACGGTGAAAAACTGTTTTTT. The encoded protein is CASSFGANGEKLFF.

This clone has only a few counts. The chain employs TRBV6-8 and TRBJ1-2; TRBD1 matches at 9 bases. CDR1 MNHGY and CDR2 SAAAGT come from the germline V gene. The CDR3 has 13 amino acids. The ends lost 6 bases at V and 4 bases at J; junction bases unmatched: 3. DNA for the CDR3: TGTGCCAGCAGGACGACAGGGGGCTATGGCTACACCTTC. It codes for CASRTTGGYGYTF.

In this sample, this clone turned up many times. The CDR3 spells CASSFQAGNTEAFF. In nucleotides, the CDR3 is TGTGCCAGCAGTTTTCAGGCGGGTAACACTGAAGCTTTCTTT. The chain combines TRBV6-8 with TRBJ1-1; D not certain. The CDR3 contains 14 residues. With 4 bases removed from V and 2 bases from J, the gap between germline ends came to 11 bases. Germline V gene lookup returns CDR1 MNHGY and CDR2 SAAAGT.

Worth noting for this clone: At one end, the junction sequence differs from germline, possibly due to a read error. The genes are TRBV19 and TRBJ1-3, with D uncertain. Germline V gene data show CDR1 as LNHDA and CDR2 as SQIVND (reference sequence). The CDR3 has 14 amino acids. The DNA of the CDR3 is TGTGCCAGTAGTATGATAGCCTCTGGAAACATCATATATTTT. It translates to CASSMIASGNIIYF.

This clone was detected only a few times. V and J are TRBV5-1 and TRBJ2-1; TRBD1 might be the D (6 bases). Germline CDR1 and CDR2: SGHRS and YFSETQ. The CDR3 consists of 15 residues. Trimming removed 0 bases from V and 4 bases from J, with 11 bases in between. In nucleotides, the CDR3 is TGCGCCAGCAGCTTGGTGGCAGGGGCTTACAATGAGCAGTTCTTC. Translating it yields CASSLVAGAYNEQFF.